A single TCR beta chain is shown here with its context. The target antigen is unknown. V gave up 3 bases and J gave up 0 bases; unmatched junction bases: 8. Per germline, CDR1 SGHRS and CDR2 YFSETQ. CDR3 length equals 17 residues. This specimen comes from a study of CD8+ T cells in alopecia areata. Broader study findings: Sequence data from scalp samples additionally include resident alphabeta T cells of normal skin. Lesional scalp, especially alopecia totalis/universalis, showed higher clonality than normal scalp.

Extracted RNA was reverse transcribed into cDNA, the sequencing template. Profiled with immunoSEQ multiplex PCR; TCRdb holds only in-frame clones, not every one. This repertoire shows around 50,000 clones, almost 97% found once; its top ten account for approximately 24%. In alopecia areata patients, both lesional scalp punch biopsies and peripheral blood were collected. J is TRBJ1-1 and V is TRBV5-1; TRBD1 aligns across 10 bases. The sample was CD8+ T cells sorted from blood, taken at week 0. This receptor was taken from a human donor with alopecia areata. The CDR3 sequence: CASSYGQGELMNTEAFF. CDR3 DNA sequence: TGCGCCAGCAGCTACGGACAGGGGGAACTGATGAACACTGAAGCTTTCTTT.